A single sample gave rise to the 18 T cell receptor beta chains below, sequenced in a study of T cell responses to AZD1222 COVID-19 vaccine. TCRdb keeps only in-frame clones here, not all; method: immunoSEQ multiplex PCR. The data contain approximately 150,000 clones, around nine tenths of them seen just once; the ten biggest clones take up 2.6%. Specimen: peripheral blood, collected on day 0 of AZD1222 vaccination. The receptors derive from an adult in good health.

This chain connects TRBV7-9 to TRBJ2-1; TRBD1 or TRBD2 may be the D gene (5 bases each). The V and J ends lost 5 bases and 8 bases respectively, with 22 bases between them. CDR3 length equals 16 residues. Germline V gene sequence: CDR1 SEHNR, CDR2 FQNEAQ (reference sequence). The DNA for the CDR3 is TGTGCCAGCAGCCCCAGATCGGGGCTATTCCAATATGAGCAGTTCTTC. It specifies CASSPRSGLFQYEQFF.

The chain combines TRBV12-3 or TRBV12-4 with TRBJ2-1, with D perhaps matching TRBD1 (6 bases). V gave up 5 bases and J gave up 15 bases, with 14 bases separating them. This CDR3 spans 11 amino acids. The CDR3 nucleotides are TGTGCCAGCAGTCCAAACAGGGTGATGTTCTTC. Amino acids: CASSPNRVMFF.

The genes are TRBV5-1 and TRBJ2-5; D is unclear. The V gene's germline CDR1 is SGHRS and CDR2 YFSETQ. This CDR3 comprises 13 residues. V lost 1 base, J lost 1 base, and 5 bases lay in between. This CDR3 is CASSLYTQETQYF. The DNA for the CDR3 is TGCGCCAGCAGCTTGTACACCCAAGAGACCCAGTACTTC.

The V gene is TRBV5-4, the J gene TRBJ2-7; D ambiguous. CDR1 is SGHNT and CDR2 is YYREEE in the germline V gene (reference sequence). CDR3 size: 12 residues. The V gene lost 5 bases and the J gene lost 0 bases, with 6 bases spanning the gap. This CDR3 is CASRGDSYEQYF. The CDR3 DNA sequence: TGTGCCAGCAGGGGCGACTCCTACGAGCAGTACTTC. The variable domain in full, completed from reference TRBV5-4 and TRBJ2-7, reads ETGVTQSPTHLIKTRGQQVTLRCSSQSGHNTVSWYQQALGQGPQFIFQYYREEENGRGNFPPRFSGLQFPNYSSELNVNALELDDSALYLCASRGDSYEQYFGPGTRLTVT.

The chain uses TRBV2 and TRBJ1-2; a possible D gene is TRBD1 (6 bases). Germline V CDR1 and CDR2: SNHLY, FYNNEI. This CDR3 has 15 amino acids. V was trimmed by 6 bases and J by 2 bases, leaving 16 bases between them. CDR3 protein: CASSRGGAGNYGYTF. CDR3 nucleotides: TGTGCCAGCAGCCGGGGGGGGGCTGGAAACTATGGCTACACCTTC.

This CDR3 is CASSLAAYEQYF. The CDR3 bases are TGTGCCAGCAGCTTGGCTGCCTACGAGCAGTACTTC. This chain uses TRBV5-6 with TRBJ2-7; the D is unclear. CDR3 length equals 12 residues. The germline V and J ends were trimmed by 0 bases and 2 bases, with 3 bases remaining between them. The germline V gene has CDR1 SGHDT and CDR2 YYEEEE.

The genes are TRBV7-2 and TRBJ2-3; unclear D gene. The V gene lost 6 bases and the J gene lost 4 bases, with 11 bases spanning the gap. The CDR3 totals 13 residues. CDR1 is SGHTA and CDR2 is FQGNSA in the germline V gene. The CDR3 DNA reads as TGTGCCAGCAGTGCCAACGCCGCAGATACGCAGTATTTT. It is translated as CASSANAADTQYF.

The chain links TRBV7-2 to TRBJ2-7, with 9 bases fitting TRBD2. This CDR3 has 14 residues. J was trimmed by 4 bases and V by 1 base; bases with no gene match: 2. CDR1 and CDR2 from the germline V gene are SGHTA and FQGNSA. The CDR3 DNA follows: TGTGCCAGCAGCTTAGGACTAGCGGCGTACGAGCAGTACTTC. Translation: CASSLGLAAYEQYF.

This chain uses TRBV19 with TRBJ2-5; D possibly corresponds to TRBD2 (6 bases). The CDR3 totals 15 residues. CDR1 and CDR2 from the germline V gene are LNHDA and SQIVND (reference sequence). V was pared by 3 bases and J by 5 bases, with 16 bases between. CDR3 protein: CASSIIIGGRETQYF. CDR3 sequence (DNA): TGTGCCAGTAGTATTATTATCGGGGGTAGGGAGACCCAGTACTTC.

V usage is TRBV27 and J usage is TRBJ2-2; a possible D gene is TRBD1 (6 bases). Germline V CDR1 and CDR2: MNHEY, SMNVEV (reference sequence). CDR3 length equals 15 residues. The V end was cut by 3 bases, the J end by 7 bases, with 15 bases between. DNA for the CDR3: TGTGCCAGCAGTTTTACAGGGATGAGGAGCGGGGAGCTGTTTTTT. This translates into CASSFTGMRSGELFF.

The chain joins TRBV10-3 to TRBJ1-5; 8 bases map to TRBD1. The CDR3 covers 18 residues. CDR1 and CDR2 from the germline V gene are ENHRY and SYGVKD. V was clipped by 5 bases and J by 6 bases; unmatched bases: 18. This CDR3 reads CAISQDREGSTRIQPQHF. In nucleotides, the CDR3 is TGTGCCATCAGTCAGGACAGGGAGGGCTCCACCCGAATTCAGCCCCAGCATTTT.

The rearrangement links TRBV2 to TRBJ1-2, with 9 bases that match TRBD1. Germline CDR1 is SNHLY and CDR2 is FYNNEI. The V gene end was trimmed by 5 bases and the J gene end by 8 bases; junction bases not matched to a gene: 3. The length of the CDR3 is 12 residues. For the CDR3, the DNA is TGTGCCAGCAGTAGGGACAGGGAGGGCTACACCTTC. Its translation: CASSRDREGYTF.

The rearrangement links TRBV20-1 to TRBJ1-4; no clear D gene. This CDR3 contains 10 residues. CDR1 is DFQATT, CDR2 SNEGSKA, per germline (reference sequence). Trimming removed 5 bases from V and 8 bases from J, with 6 bases in between. This chain's CDR3 is CSALQEKLFF. CDR3 in DNA: TGCAGTGCTCTCCAAGAAAAACTGTTTTTT.

The chain recombines TRBV29-1 with TRBJ1-1; D is perhaps TRBD1 (5 bases). The ends were cut back, 5 bases at V and 7 bases at J, with 14 bases in the middle. Looked up from germline, CDR1 is SQVTM and CDR2 is ANQGSEA. The CDR3 has 12 residues. This CDR3 is CSVQFRASEAFF. In nucleotides, the CDR3 is TGCAGCGTTCAATTCAGGGCCAGTGAAGCTTTCTTT.

The genes are TRBV5-4 and TRBJ2-1; TRBD2 matches 7 bases. This CDR3 contains 15 residues. V dropped 2 bases and J dropped 6; count of bases not matched to a gene: 8. Germline V gene sequence: CDR1 SGHNT, CDR2 YYREEE (reference sequence). This CDR3 is CASSFWEGLGNEQFF. CDR3 bases: TGTGCCAGCAGCTTCTGGGAGGGCCTAGGCAATGAGCAGTTCTTC.

In this sample, this clone turned up once. This chain connects TRBV30 to TRBJ2-3; D is unclear. This CDR3 is 16 amino acids long. Per germline, CDR1 GTSNPN and CDR2 SVGIG (reference sequence). Trimming removed 0 bases from V and 1 base from J, with 14 bases in between. The CDR3, as DNA: TGTGCCTGGAGTGTACCCTGGCAGAAACGCACAGATACGCAGTATTTT. The encoded protein is CAWSVPWQKRTDTQYF.

The chain has TRBV3-1 (or the pseudogene TRBV3-2) and TRBJ1-2, with D perhaps TRBD1 (6 bases). Trimming took off 0 bases at V and 3 bases at J, with 14 bases between the two ends. The CDR3 runs to 16 residues. The germline V gene has CDR1 LGHDT and CDR2 YNNKEL (reference sequence). CDR3 DNA sequence: TGTGCCAGCAGCCAAGATGGACCCGGGGGCCACTATGGCTACACCTTC. It translates to CASSQDGPGGHYGYTF.

This clone was recorded only once. The gene calls are TRBV24-1 and TRBJ1-3; D is possibly TRBD1 (5 bases). Germline V lookup: CDR1 KGHDR, CDR2 SFDVKD. This CDR3 has 18 amino acids. V was pared by 4 bases and J by 0 bases, with 18 bases between. CDR3 protein: CATSDRPPGPLSGNTIYF. Here the CDR3 DNA reads TGTGCCACCAGTGACCGACCTCCGGGACCGCTCTCTGGAAACACCATATATTTT.